A selection of T cell receptor beta chains follows, all from one sample in a study of cytomegalovirus exposure and HLA in healthy donors. Produced via immunoSEQ multiplex PCR; TCRdb's table is partial and in-frame only. The table lists 130,000 or so clones, approximately 64% of them singletons. Material for sequencing was PBMCs. Receptor source: a woman in her forties in good health and CMV-seronegative. Both conserved end residues are part of each CDR3. A D gene is named only where the DNA matches it firmly. The size entry is marked missing in some rows and otherwise reads once, few, many or a size class.

15 | TRBJ1-5 | NA | NA | TRBV5-6 | CASSLSGVGNQPQHF | TGTGCCAGCAGCTTGTCCGGAGTAGGCAATCAGCCCCAGCATTTT
16 | TRBJ1-1 | NA | NA | TRBV5-4 | CASSSKVGVRGTEAFF | TGTGCCAGCAGCTCCAAGGTCGGGGTGCGAGGGACTGAAGCTTTCTTT
16 | TRBJ1-2 | NA | NA | TRBV9 | CASSVATGAWDHGYTF | TGTGCCAGCAGCGTAGCTACGGGAGCATGGGATCATGGCTACACCTTC
13 | TRBJ2-5 | NA | NA | TRBV28 | CASSLGGQETQYF | TGTGCCAGCAGTTTGGGAGGACAAGAGACCCAGTACTTC
16 | TRBJ1-4 | NA | TRBD1 | TRBV30 | CAWSGRGLATNEKLFF | TGTGCCTGGAGTGGGAGGGGGCTCGCAACTAATGAAAAACTGTTTTTT
15 | TRBJ1-1 | NA | NA | TRBV7-2 | CASSLLGGGNTEAFF | TGTGCCAGCAGCTTACTGGGAGGGGGGAACACTGAAGCTTTCTTT
15 | TRBJ1-1 | NA | NA | TRBV4-3 | CASSQEQKLNTEAFF | TGCGCCAGCAGCCAAGAGCAGAAACTAAACACTGAAGCTTTCTTT
16 | TRBJ2-6 | NA | TRBD1 | TRBV5-1 | CASSIQGATGANVLTF | TGCGCCAGCAGTATTCAGGGGGCAACTGGGGCCAACGTCCTGACTTTC
12 | TRBJ2-7 | few | NA | TRBV12-5 | CASGQLIYEQYF | TGTGCTAGTGGTCAGTTGATCTACGAGCAGTACTTC
15 | TRBJ1-1 | few | NA | TRBV4-2 | CASSQGSRGRGGAFF | TGTGCCAGCAGCCAAGGATCCCGAGGGCGGGGAGGTGCTTTCTTT
16 | TRBJ2-2 | NA | NA | TRBV4-3 | CASSQAGASRTGELFF | TGCGCCAGCAGCCAAGCAGGGGCCAGTAGAACCGGGGAGCTGTTTTTT
15 | TRBJ1-1 | NA | NA | TRBV7-3 | CASSAVPGVNTEAFF | TGTGCCAGCAGCGCCGTTCCAGGGGTGAACACTGAAGCTTTCTTT
16 | TRBJ1-3 | NA | TRBD1 | TRBV5-1 | CASSLIDRGSGNTIYF | TGCGCCAGCAGCTTGATCGACAGGGGCTCTGGAAACACCATATATTTT
14 | TRBJ1-1 | NA | TRBD1 | TRBV7-2 | CASSPTRDSTEAFF | TGTGCCAGCAGCCCCACTCGGGACAGCACTGAAGCTTTCTTT
14 | TRBJ2-1 | few | NA | TRBV27 | CASSINRVWDEQFF | TGTGCCAGCAGTATAAACAGGGTCTGGGATGAGCAGTTCTTC
21 | TRBJ2-1 | NA | TRBD2 | TRBV19 | CASSMRGRGLAGGLVGNEQFF | TGTGCCAGTAGTATGAGGGGGCGGGGTCTAGCGGGGGGGCTTGTAGGCAATGAGCAGTTCTTC
13 | TRBJ1-2 | NA | TRBD1 | TRBV15 | CATSSIGGVGYTF | TGTGCCACCAGCAGTATAGGGGGCGTTGGCTACACCTTC
15 | TRBJ2-1 | few | TRBD2 | TRBV19 | CASRTRGDLYNEQFF | TGTGCCAGTAGAACCCGGGGGGACCTTTACAATGAGCAGTTCTTC
13 | TRBJ2-4 | few | TRBD1 | TRBV6-1 | CAGQGGTKNIQYF | TGTGCCGGACAGGGGGGGACCAAAAACATTCAGTACTTC
14 | TRBJ1-5 | NA | NA | TRBV11-2 | CASSLSPGNQPQHF | TGTGCCAGCAGCTTAAGCCCGGGAAACCAGCCCCAGCATTTT
18 | TRBJ1-2 | NA | NA | TRBV5-1 | CASSLGDTTGHRNYGYTF | TGCGCCAGCAGCTTGGGGGACACCACGGGGCATCGGAACTATGGCTACACCTTC
15 | TRBJ2-1 | few | NA | TRBV13 | CASSFSGDSYNEQFF | TGTGCCAGCAGCTTCAGCGGTGACTCCTACAATGAGCAGTTCTTC